Presented here are 28 T cell receptor beta chains from one specimen sequenced in a study of cytomegalovirus exposure and HLA in healthy donors. The PCR made use of 60 Vbeta and 13 Jbeta primers. The method was immunoSEQ multiplex PCR; TCRdb's version includes in-frame clones alone and lacks a portion of them. The sample consists of about 150,000 clones, nearly 80% of them appearing once. Sequenced input: PBMCs. The source is a woman between 40 and 55 years old in good health and CMV-seronegative.

The sample holds a few counts of this clone. V and J are TRBV6-6 and TRBJ1-4; 11 bases match TRBD1. V shed 2 bases, J shed 7 bases, and the junction held 0 bases outside the gene matches. Per germline, CDR1 MNHNY and CDR2 SVGAGI (reference sequence). CDR3 length equals 14 residues. CDR3 nucleotide sequence: TGTGCCAGCAGTTACGGGACAGGGGGTGAAAAACTGTTTTTT. Protein product: CASSYGTGGEKLFF.

V gene TRBV18 combines with J gene TRBJ1-5; D call uncertain. Trimming shortened V by 2 bases and J by 3 bases, and 20 bases separated the two germline ends. From germline, CDR1 is KGHSH and CDR2 LQKENI. The CDR3 runs 18 residues. The CDR3 loop is CASSPLPPRPTFNQPQHF. CDR3 nucleotide sequence: TGTGCCAGCTCACCATTACCACCCAGGCCGACCTTCAATCAGCCCCAGCATTTT.

The chain employs TRBV11-2 and TRBJ1-4; D unclear. The CDR3 has 13 residues. Trimming cost V 0 bases and J 12 bases, with 11 bases left between them. The germline V gene encodes CDR1 SGHAT and CDR2 FQNNGV. This chain's CDR3 is CASSLDLERELFF. In nucleotides, the CDR3 is TGTGCCAGCAGCTTAGATCTGGAGCGGGAACTGTTTTTT.

This chain uses TRBV7-2 with TRBJ1-2; D uncertain. In germline, CDR1 is SGHTA, CDR2 FQGNSA. The V gene lost 3 bases and the J gene lost 4 bases, with 9 bases spanning the gap. CDR3 length equals 13 residues. The CDR3 DNA is TGTGCCAGCAGCTTTGCCCAGATCTATGGCTACACCTTC. It is translated as CASSFAQIYGYTF.

The CDR3 sequence is CASSVPSGAFF. Written as DNA, the CDR3 is TGTGCCAGCAGCGTTCCCTCGGGGGCTTTCTTT. The chain is built from TRBV7-9 and TRBJ1-1; D ambiguous. The CDR3 length is 11 residues. The V and J ends lost 5 bases and 11 bases respectively, with 12 bases between them. Germline V gives CDR1 SEHNR, CDR2 FQNEAQ (reference sequence). The complete variable domain, with remaining parts taken from reference TRBV7-9 and TRBJ1-1, reads DTGVSQNPRHKITKRGQNVTFRCDPISEHNRLYWYRQTLGQGPEFLTYFQNEAQLEKSRLLSDRFSAERPKGSFSTLEIQRTEQGDSAMYLCASSVPSGAFFGQGTRLTVV.

The CDR3 nucleotides are TGCGCCAGCAGCCAAGATGCGCGGGGCTTGAACACTGAAGCTTTCTTT. This translates into CASSQDARGLNTEAFF. The rearrangement joins TRBV4-1 to TRBJ1-1; maybe TRBD1 (5 bases). The CDR3 covers 16 residues. Germline CDR1 MGHRA, CDR2 YSYEKL. V lost 0 bases to trimming and J lost 0 bases, with 11 bases between them.

The chain couples TRBV5-1 to TRBJ2-7, with D perhaps TRBD2 (6 bases). The CDR3 sequence is 14 residues long. Trimming took 1 base from V and 6 from J, leaving 14 bases between them. Germline V CDR1 and CDR2: SGHRS, YFSETQ. The CDR3 spells CASSLPRDGGEQYF. In DNA, the CDR3 is TGCGCCAGCAGCTTGCCGAGGGACGGGGGCGAGCAGTACTTC.

This clone was counted between two and nine times. The V and J genes are TRBV6-1 and TRBJ2-5; the match to TRBD2 covers 9 bases. Germline CDR1 is MNHNS and CDR2 is SASEGT. The CDR3 has 16 amino acids. V shed 2 bases and J 5 bases; nucleotides not matched to a gene: 9. CDR3 nucleotides: TGTGCCAGCAGTGAACTAGCGGGATCTACTCGGGAGACCCAGTACTTC. Translation: CASSELAGSTRETQYF.

The V gene is TRBV6-5, the J gene TRBJ1-1; maybe TRBD1 (5 bases). V lost 5 bases and J 4 bases, leaving 11 bases between the germline ends. Germline V gives CDR1 MNHEY, CDR2 SVGAGI. This CDR3 contains 13 residues. CDR3 DNA: TGTGCCAGCAGTAGCCGAAGGGGCACTGAAGCTTTCTTT. Its protein product is CASSSRRGTEAFF.

This chain joins TRBV27 and TRBJ1-1; D not resolved. This CDR3 is built from 13 residues. From germline, CDR1 is MNHEY and CDR2 SMNVEV (reference sequence). V gave up 2 bases and J gave up 1 base, with 5 bases separating them. CDR3 residues: CASSLNRNTEAFF. In DNA, the CDR3 is TGTGCCAGCAGTTTAAACAGGAACACTGAAGCTTTCTTT.

This clone was observed a single time. This chain links TRBV19 with TRBJ1-5; 7 bases align to TRBD1. With 8 bases clipped from V and 2 bases from J, the junction kept 6 bases outside the gene matches. From germline, CDR1 is LNHDA and CDR2 SQIVND (reference sequence). The CDR3 is made up of 14 amino acids. CDR3 bases: TGTGCCAGTCAGAGGACAGGCCGCAATCAGCCCCAGCATTTT. The encoded protein is CASQRTGRNQPQHF.

The chain couples TRBV6-5 to TRBJ1-1; TRBD1 might be the D (5 bases). Per germline, CDR1 MNHEY and CDR2 SVGAGI. V was shortened by 0 bases and J by 4 bases, with 15 bases between the two germline ends. This CDR3 is 16 amino acids long. This CDR3 is CASSYSETVGSTEAFF. In nucleotides, the CDR3 is TGTGCCAGCAGTTACTCAGAGACAGTGGGATCCACTGAAGCTTTCTTT.

The chain employs TRBV6-6 and TRBJ2-6; TRBD2 might be the D (5 bases). Per the germline V gene, CDR1 is MNHNY and CDR2 is SVGAGI (reference sequence). V lost 4 bases to trimming and J lost 0 bases, with 7 bases between them. This CDR3 spans 15 amino acids. CDR3 residues: CASSWENSGANVLTF. The DNA for the CDR3 is TGTGCCAGCAGTTGGGAGAACTCTGGGGCCAACGTCCTGACTTTC.

CDR3: CASSLFGQGNTEAFF. DNA for the CDR3: TGCGCCAGCAGCTTGTTTGGGCAGGGGAACACTGAAGCTTTCTTT. The chain combines TRBV5-1 with TRBJ1-1, with a weak D call TRBD1 (5 bases). The CDR3 has 15 amino acids. V lost 1 base to trimming and J lost 1 base, with 11 bases between them. The germline V gene has CDR1 SGHRS and CDR2 YFSETQ.

The chain recombines TRBV7-9 with TRBJ1-2; 10 nucleotides line up with TRBD1. This CDR3 is built from 14 residues. V lost 0 bases and J lost 9; bases outside the gene matches: 4. Germline lookup yields CDR1 SEHNR and CDR2 FQNEAQ (reference sequence). The CDR3 coding sequence is TGTGCCAGCAGCTTAGCGACAGGGGGCCAGAGCTACACCTTC. It specifies CASSLATGGQSYTF.

In its sample, this clone was seen a few times. The chain combines TRBV5-1 with TRBJ1-1, with 8 bases matching TRBD1. CDR1 is SGHRS and CDR2 is YFSETQ in the germline V gene. The ends lost 4 bases at V and 10 bases at J; junction bases unmatched: 12. This CDR3 is built from 14 residues. The CDR3 here is CASSRGQAERVAFF. CDR3 sequence (DNA): TGCGCCAGCAGCCGGGGACAGGCGGAGCGGGTAGCTTTCTTT.

V gene TRBV6-1 combines with J gene TRBJ1-1; a possible D gene is TRBD1 (5 bases). CDR1 and CDR2 from the germline V gene are MNHNS and SASEGT. Trimming pared 0 bases from V and 10 bases from J, leaving 18 bases between. The CDR3 has 15 residues. Here the CDR3 DNA reads TGTGCCAGCAGTGAAGCTAGGTCCGGGACGGGGGGAGCTTTCTTT. Its protein product is CASSEARSGTGGAFF.

The J gene is TRBJ2-5, the V gene TRBV11-2, with D perhaps TRBD1 (7 bases). From germline, CDR1 is SGHAT and CDR2 FQNNGV. The CDR3 extends over 13 amino acids. Trimming left V 5 bases short and J 2 bases short, with 9 bases between. The CDR3 protein is CASSPGGQETQYF. CDR3 nucleotides: TGTGCCAGCAGCCCAGGGGGGCAAGAGACCCAGTACTTC.

The chain couples TRBV5-1 to TRBJ1-2; weak D call: TRBD1 (6 bases). This CDR3 has 14 amino acids. The V gene's germline CDR1 is SGHRS and CDR2 YFSETQ. V was cut by 1 base and J by 9 bases, with 16 bases left in between. CDR3 residues: CASSLYWGRGRYTF. CDR3 in DNA: TGCGCCAGCAGCTTGTACTGGGGGCGAGGTCGCTACACCTTC.

This chain connects TRBV7-9 to TRBJ2-5; D is perhaps TRBD1 (5 bases). V was pared by 2 bases and J by 1 base, with 11 bases between. The CDR3 is 15 residues long. Per the germline V gene, CDR1 is SEHNR and CDR2 is FQNEAQ (reference sequence). The CDR3 sequence: CASSLLGQSQETQYF. In nucleotides, the CDR3 is TGTGCCAGCAGCTTATTGGGGCAGAGCCAAGAGACCCAGTACTTC.

In DNA, the CDR3 is TGTGCCAGCAGTTTGCGGGCCTACACAGATACGCAGTATTTT. It codes for CASSLRAYTDTQYF. The rearrangement uses TRBV27 and TRBJ2-3, with a possible D match to TRBD2 (5 bases). The CDR3 runs 14 residues. Trimming pared 3 bases from V and 2 bases from J, leaving 9 bases between. Germline loops: CDR1 MNHEY, CDR2 SMNVEV (reference sequence).

The V gene is TRBV18, the J gene TRBJ1-1; no clear D gene. CDR1 and CDR2 from the germline V gene are KGHSH and LQKENI. V gave up 4 bases and J gave up 5 bases, with 14 bases separating them. The CDR3 spans 14 residues. The CDR3 sequence: CASSLQPVFTEAFF. The CDR3 nucleotides are TGTGCCAGCTCACTGCAACCGGTTTTTACTGAAGCTTTCTTT.

This chain uses TRBV7-2 with TRBJ2-5, with a weak D call TRBD2 (5 bases). CDR1 is SGHTA and CDR2 is FQGNSA in the germline V gene. V shed 3 bases and J shed 4 bases, with 12 bases lying between them. CDR3 size: 14 residues. This CDR3 reads CASSLLGRGETQYF. The CDR3 nucleotides read TGTGCCAGCAGCTTGTTGGGTCGGGGAGAGACCCAGTACTTC.

V gene TRBV28 combines with J gene TRBJ2-2, with TRBD1 matching 8 bases. This CDR3 spans 14 amino acids. Germline trimming cut 8 bases from V and 6 bases from J; bases unmatched to any gene: 8. Germline CDR1 MDHEN, CDR2 SYDVKM. CDR3 residues: CASLNRGWAGELFF. The CDR3 nucleotides are TGTGCCAGCCTGAACAGGGGGTGGGCCGGGGAGCTGTTTTTT.

The chain combines TRBV2 with TRBJ1-1, with 7 bases aligning to TRBD1. There are 11 residues in the CDR3. The V and J ends lost 6 bases and 8 bases, in that order; junction bases with no gene match: 3. CDR1 and CDR2 from the germline V gene are SNHLY and FYNNEI. CDR3 residues: CASRGTAEAFF. CDR3 in DNA: TGTGCCAGCAGGGGGACAGCAGAAGCTTTCTTT.

The chain joins TRBV27 to TRBJ2-5; TRBD1 is a possible D gene (5 bases). The CDR3 sequence is 13 residues long. The V end lost 5 bases, the J end lost 6 bases, and 13 bases lay between the germline ends. Per germline, CDR1 MNHEY and CDR2 SMNVEV (reference sequence). This chain's CDR3 is CASSLQKGKTQYF. As DNA, the CDR3 is TGTGCCAGCAGTCTCCAGAAGGGGAAGACCCAGTACTTC.

The CDR3 spells CASRAGQQGYYGYTF. DNA for the CDR3: TGCGCCAGCAGGGCAGGGCAGCAGGGATACTATGGCTACACCTTC. This rearrangement joins TRBV4-1 to TRBJ1-2, with a tentative D call TRBD1 (5 bases). CDR3 length: 15 residues. Germline CDR1 is MGHRA and CDR2 is YSYEKL. V lost 6 bases to trimming and J lost 3 bases, with 17 bases between them.

The chain links TRBV19 to TRBJ1-1, with D unresolved. Germline V CDR1 and CDR2: LNHDA, SQIVND (reference sequence). Trimming pared 5 bases from V and 4 bases from J, leaving 11 bases between. The CDR3 has 13 residues. CDR3 sequence (DNA): TGTGCCAGTAGTGGAGGAATGACCACTGAAGCTTTCTTT. As protein: CASSGGMTTEAFF.